Shown below are 19 T cell receptor beta chains from a single sample sequenced in a study of PD-1 blockade in classical Hodgkin lymphoma (dated by TCRdb to between 2020 and 2021). Receptor libraries were prepared by the immunoSEQ multiplex PCR assay. TCRdb took over this immuneACCESS table, retaining in-frame rearrangements with V and J assigned. Such tables are incomplete; in checked studies, under half of the missing clones stem from an unresolved V gene, and the remainder is unexplained. The sample table lists more than 140,000 clones, 78% of them with a count of one. Approximately 9.6% of the sample lies in the top ten. The time point label, as the study defines it: cycle 2 day 1 (C2D1) of nivolumab. All trial patients had relapsed after autologous stem cell transplantation, with cohorts A, B and C differing in prior brentuximab vedotin exposure. Sequences were derived from peripheral blood mononuclear cells (PBMCs), sampled before the second cycle of nivolumab. These receptors were obtained from a human donor with classical Hodgkin lymphoma.

The sample holds a few counts of this clone. The chain carries TRBV28 and TRBJ2-2; the D is unclear. This CDR3 contains 13 residues. CDR1 is MDHEN, CDR2 SYDVKM, per germline. The V and J ends lost 3 bases and 2 bases respectively, with 4 bases between them. CDR3 residues: CASSFQNTGELFF. CDR3 sequence (DNA): TGTGCCAGCAGTTTCCAAAACACCGGGGAGCTGTTTTTT. The variable domain in full, completed from reference TRBV28 and TRBJ2-2, reads DVKVTQSSRYLVKRTGEKVFLECVQDMDHENMFWYRQDPGLGLRLIYFSYDVKMKEKGDIPEGYSVSREKKERFSLILESASTNQTSMYLCASSFQNTGELFFGEGSRLTVL.

The rearrangement joins TRBV4-2 to TRBJ1-3; maybe TRBD1 (5 bases). Germline V CDR1 and CDR2: LGHNA, YNFKEQ. The CDR3 is made up of 16 amino acids. V lost 5 bases to trimming and J lost 4 bases, with 18 bases between them. The CDR3: CASSALVPGTGNTIYF. DNA for the CDR3: TGTGCCAGCAGCGCCCTCGTTCCAGGGACGGGAAACACCATATATTTT.

The chain's CDR3 is CASSWGAREARETQYF. CDR3 coding DNA: TGTGCCAGCAGCTGGGGAGCGAGAGAGGCCCGAGAGACCCAGTACTTC. J is TRBJ2-5 and V is TRBV5-4; tentative D call: TRBD2 (5 bases). The CDR3 runs 16 residues. The V end was cut by 3 bases, the J end by 4 bases, with 19 bases between. Germline loops: CDR1 SGHNT, CDR2 YYREEE (reference sequence).

The chain joins TRBV11-3 to TRBJ2-2; a weak D match, TRBD1 (6 bases). Germline values: CDR1 SGHNT, CDR2 YENEEA. V was trimmed by 5 bases and J by 7 bases, leaving 14 bases between them. This CDR3 spans 14 amino acids. CDR3 coding DNA: TGTGCCAGCAGCCCCCGACAGGCAGGCGGGGAGCTGTTTTTT. This encodes CASSPRQAGGELFF.

This clone was recorded once. This sequence joins TRBV5-5 and TRBJ1-4; D unclear. Germline V gene data show CDR1 as SGHKS and CDR2 as YYEKEE (reference sequence). Trimming pared 0 bases from V and 8 bases from J, leaving 11 bases between. The CDR3 contains 14 residues. The CDR3 is CASSLASLREKLFF. CDR3 in DNA: TGTGCCAGCAGCTTGGCCAGTTTAAGAGAAAAACTGTTTTTT.

The chain employs TRBV29-1 and TRBJ2-3; 9 nucleotides match TRBD2. Trimming at V came to 4 bases and at J to 2 bases, leaving 4 bases not matched to a gene. Germline lookup yields CDR1 SQVTM and CDR2 ANQGSEA. The CDR3 is made up of 14 amino acids. The CDR3 bases are TGCAGCGTTGTGCGGGGGGGCATCACAGATACGCAGTATTTT. Translated, it gives CSVVRGGITDTQYF.

This chain connects TRBV7-3 to TRBJ1-6; D gene uncertain. The CDR3 runs 15 residues. CDR1 and CDR2 from the germline V gene are SGHTA and FQGTGA. Trimming took 5 bases from V and 1 from J, leaving 9 bases between them. The DNA of the CDR3 is TGTGCCAGCAGCCCCGCCGGGTCCTATAATTCACCCCTCCACTTT. Its translation: CASSPAGSYNSPLHF.

The gene calls are TRBV5-6 and TRBJ1-3, with D unresolved. CDR1 and CDR2 (germline): SGHDT, YYEEEE. The CDR3 contains 15 residues. Trimming shortened V by 4 bases and J by 1 base, and 12 bases separated the two germline ends. As DNA, the CDR3 is TGTGCCAGCAGCATAGGGCCGACATCTGGAAACACCATATATTTT. Translating it yields CASSIGPTSGNTIYF.

As to this clone: The identical CDR3 is also encoded by other nucleotide sequences in the sample. The CDR3 nucleotides read TGTGCCAGCAGTTTGTCAGGCGCCTATGGCTACACCTTC. Translated: CASSLSGAYGYTF. V usage is TRBV28 and J usage is TRBJ1-2; D not certain. This CDR3 is built from 13 residues. The V end lost 3 bases, the J end lost 4 bases, and 9 bases lay between the germline ends. Germline V gene lookup returns CDR1 MDHEN and CDR2 SYDVKM.

CDR3 sequence (DNA): TGTGCCAGCACCTTACGAAGGGCGAACACCGGGGAGCTGTTTTTT. This gives the protein CASTLRRANTGELFF. This rearrangement joins TRBV6-5 to TRBJ2-2; no definite D call. V shed 7 bases and J shed 0 bases, with 12 bases lying between them. The CDR3 is 15 residues long. CDR1 and CDR2 (germline): MNHEY, SVGAGI.

The DNA for the CDR3 is TGTGCCAGCTCACTTGACAGGAGGGAGACCCAGTACTTC. Amino acid sequence: CASSLDRRETQYF. J is TRBJ2-5 and V is TRBV18; possibly TRBD1 for D (6 bases). Trimming removed 4 bases from V and 5 bases from J, with 11 bases in between. Germline V lookup: CDR1 KGHSH, CDR2 LQKENI. This CDR3 contains 13 residues. The full variable domain, rest sourced from reference TRBV18 and TRBJ2-5, is NAGVMQNPRHLVRRRGQEARLRCSPMKGHSHVYWYRQLPEEGLKFMVYLQKENIIDESGMPKERFSAEFPKEGPSILRIQQVVRGDSAAYFCASSLDRRETQYFGPGTRLLVL.

V usage is TRBV29-1 and J usage is TRBJ2-1; 8 bases are a match to TRBD1. The CDR3 loop spans 14 amino acids. CDR1 and CDR2 (germline): SQVTM, ANQGSEA. V dropped 3 bases and J dropped 8; count of bases not matched to a gene: 9. CDR3 residues: CSVEGGQGRYEQFF. CDR3 DNA sequence: TGCAGCGTTGAGGGTGGACAGGGAAGGTATGAGCAGTTCTTC.

This clone was recorded once. The chain couples TRBV29-1 to TRBJ1-2; TRBD1 matches at 7 bases. With 0 bases clipped from V and 8 bases from J, the junction kept 15 bases outside the gene matches. The CDR3 has 16 amino acids. Germline values: CDR1 SQVTM, CDR2 ANQGSEA. The CDR3: CSVEESLGGLSIGYTF. Written as DNA, the CDR3 is TGCAGCGTTGAAGAGTCCCTAGGGGGCCTTTCTATAGGCTACACCTTC.

The J gene is TRBJ2-7, the V gene TRBV11-2; 11 nucleotides match TRBD2. The germline V gene encodes CDR1 SGHAT and CDR2 FQNNGV. The CDR3 is made up of 15 amino acids. The J segment lost 1 base and the V segment lost 4 bases, leaving 3 bases of the junction unmatched. The CDR3 region has the DNA TGTGCCAGCAGCTGGACTAGCGGGCAGTCCTACGAGCAGTACTTC. It specifies CASSWTSGQSYEQYF.

The rearrangement uses TRBV7-9 and TRBJ2-7; D is unclear. The V gene lost 4 bases and the J gene lost 1 base, with 14 bases spanning the gap. The CDR3 has 15 amino acids. The germline V gene encodes CDR1 SEHNR and CDR2 FQNEAQ (reference sequence). The CDR3 sequence: CASSSLPAASYEQYF. Written as DNA, the CDR3 is TGTGCCAGCAGCTCCCTGCCTGCGGCTTCCTACGAGCAGTACTTC.

There are a few counts of this clone. The rearrangement uses TRBV5-4 and TRBJ2-7, with TRBD1 matching over 7 bases. CDR1 is SGHNT, CDR2 YYREEE, per germline (reference sequence). The J segment lost 8 bases and the V segment lost 0 bases, leaving 11 bases of the junction unmatched. This CDR3 has 15 amino acids. This CDR3 reads CASSLGSIGTAQQYF. Here the CDR3 DNA reads TGTGCCAGCAGCTTGGGTTCGATCGGGACAGCTCAGCAGTACTTC.

The genes are TRBV7-9 and TRBJ1-3; the D is unclear. The V gene's germline CDR1 is SEHNR and CDR2 FQNEAQ (reference sequence). The length of the CDR3 is 15 residues. Trimming took off 3 bases at V and 0 bases at J, with 9 bases between the two ends. CDR3 amino acids: CASSFTPDSGNTIYF. The CDR3 DNA follows: TGTGCCAGCAGCTTCACTCCCGACTCTGGAAACACCATATATTTT.

The chain is built from TRBV6-1 and TRBJ1-5; D uncertain. The CDR3 totals 15 residues. Germline CDR1 reads MNHNS; CDR2 reads SASEGT. V gave up 7 bases and J gave up 3 bases, with 16 bases separating them. CDR3 amino acids: CASILRAPDNQPQHF. The CDR3 DNA follows: TGTGCCAGCATCCTCCGGGCCCCGGACAATCAGCCCCAGCATTTT.

The chain joins TRBV19 to TRBJ2-7; either TRBD1 or TRBD2 may supply D (5 bases each). CDR3 size: 16 residues. The germline gives CDR1 LNHDA, CDR2 SQIVND (reference sequence). Trimming took off 5 bases at V and 3 bases at J, with 20 bases between the two ends. The DNA of the CDR3 is TGTGCCAGTAGTTTGGCCCACGGGACGGGCGACTACGAGCAGTACTTC. It specifies CASSLAHGTGDYEQYF.